Listed below are T cell receptor beta chains from one sample, sequenced in a study of blood T cells in healthy people across ages. Using its own MiXCR run on the 5' RACE reads, TCRdb lists one record per CDR3 protein. The table shows hundreds of thousands of distinct CDR3 sequences, with around 49% occurring only once. The sample comprised blood. Receptor source: an older woman in good health. Each CDR3 is given with its conserved first and last residue. The D gene is left open where the match is weak. The listing skips clone size in some rows; elsewhere it reads once, few, many or a size class.

j_call,d_call,v_call,cdr3_length,clone_size,cdr3_nt,cdr3_aa
TRBJ2-5,TRBD2,TRBV4-1,16,few,TGCGCCAGCAGCCAGGGGACTAGCGGGAGTTTGGAGACCCAGTACTTC,CASSQGTSGSLETQYF
TRBJ2-2,TRBD1,TRBV6-6,15,-,TGTGCCAGCAGTTTCTCGGACAGGGGGGCCGGGGAGCTGTTTTTT,CASSFSDRGAGELFF
TRBJ2-7,-,TRBV7-6,15,-,TGTGCCAGCAGCTCGTCTTCGGGGGAGTCACACGAGCAGTACTTC,CASSSSSGESHEQYF
TRBJ2-3,TRBD2,TRBV7-3,17,-,TGTGCCAGCAGTCTCGCCCTAGCGGGAGGGGGCACAGATACGCAGTATTTT,CASSLALAGGGTDTQYF
TRBJ2-3,-,TRBV20-1,15,many,TGCAGTGCTCGTAACTCGGACTTTTACACAGATACGCAGTATTTT,CSARNSDFYTDTQYF
TRBJ2-7,TRBD2,TRBV5-1,14,-,TGCGCCAGCAGCAACAGCGGGAGTTTAGGCGAGCAGTACTTC,CASSNSGSLGEQYF
TRBJ2-5,-,TRBV11-2,15,few,TGTGCCAGCAGCAGGCGGGACAGCCAGCAAGAGACCCAGTACTTC,CASSRRDSQQETQYF
TRBJ1-6,-,TRBV20-1,16,once,TGCAGTGCTAGAGATAGTGGGGGTCGGAATAATTCACCCCTCCACTTT,CSARDSGGRNNSPLHF
TRBJ2-7,TRBD2,TRBV20-1,15,few,TGCAGTGCTACCCCGACTAGCCCTCGCTCCTACGAGCAGTACTTC,CSATPTSPRSYEQYF
TRBJ1-6,-,TRBV5-1,14,few,TGCGCCAGCAGCTTGGGGCTGAATAATTCACCCCTCCACTTT,CASSLGLNNSPLHF
TRBJ2-7,TRBD1,TRBV6-2/TRBV6-3,15,few,TGTGCCAGCAGTAATCGACAGGGGCCAACCTACGAGCAGTACTTC,CASSNRQGPTYEQYF
TRBJ2-1,-,TRBV6-2/TRBV6-3,14,-,TGTGCCAGCAGTTACTCGGGACCCCGCAATGAGCAGTTCTTC,CASSYSGPRNEQFF
TRBJ2-1,-,TRBV18,16,once,TGTGCCAGCTCACCAAGGAGTACAGGGGGGGACAATGAGCAGTTCTTC,CASSPRSTGGDNEQFF
TRBJ2-3,-,TRBV29-1,13,-,TGCAGCGTTGTCAGCCCAAACACAGATACGCAGTATTTT,CSVVSPNTDTQYF
TRBJ2-7,-,TRBV6-2/TRBV6-3,14,few,TGTGCCAGCAGTTACTGGAGGACCACCTACGAGCAGTACTTC,CASSYWRTTYEQYF
TRBJ2-7,TRBD1,TRBV6-2/TRBV6-3,16,-,TGTGCCAGCAGCCGGCCTAGGGGACAGGGGTCCGACGAGCAGTACTTC,CASSRPRGQGSDEQYF
TRBJ2-7,-,TRBV5-6,17,-,TGTGCCAGCAGCTTGGCGGGACTTCAACCCAGCTCCTACGAGCAGTACTTC,CASSLAGLQPSSYEQYF
TRBJ2-6,-,TRBV20-1,14,few,TGCAGTGCTAGGGGTGGAGCTGGGGCCAACGTCCTGACTTTC,CSARGGAGANVLTF
TRBJ2-7,-,TRBV20-1,13,-,TGCAGTGCCCTCCGGGGAGGAGGCTACGAGCAGTACTTC,CSALRGGGYEQYF
TRBJ1-2,TRBD1,TRBV5-1,14,once,TGCGCCAGCAGCACGGAACAGGGGAGCTATGGCTGCACCTTC,CASSTEQGSYGCTF
TRBJ2-1,-,TRBV7-3,18,few,TGTGCCAGCAGCATTACAGGGCCCGGACTAGGGGTATACAATGAGCAGTTCTTC,CASSITGPGLGVYNEQFF
TRBJ1-1,-,TRBV7-9,12,few,TGTGCCAGCAGCCACAGGAACACTGAAGCTTTCTTT,CASSHRNTEAFF
TRBJ2-1,TRBD1,TRBV4-1,14,once,TGCGCCAGCAGCCGTGGACAGGGGTTAAATGAGCAGTTCTTC,CASSRGQGLNEQFF
TRBJ2-7,-,TRBV5-8,15,-,TGTGCCAGCAGCCTTTGGGGGAGTACCGAGCACGAGCAGTACTTC,CASSLWGSTEHEQYF
TRBJ2-3,TRBD2,TRBV10-3,14,-,TGTGCCATCACCGGGACTAGGGTTACAGATACGCAGTATTTT,CAITGTRVTDTQYF
TRBJ2-1,-,TRBV4-3,14,few,TGCGCCAGCAGCCAAGAGCTGCTTTTTGGAGAGCAGTTCTTC,CASSQELLFGEQFF
TRBJ2-6,-,TRBV30,13,-,TGTGCCTCGGACACCTCTGGGGCCAACGTCCTGACTTTC,CASDTSGANVLTF
TRBJ2-4,-,TRBV20-1,12,few,TGCAGTGCTCGGATAGCCAAAAACATTCAGTACTTC,CSARIAKNIQYF
TRBJ2-3,-,TRBV20-1,16,few,TGCAGTGCTTCGGAGGGCACTCAGGGGGGAACAGATACGCAGTATTTT,CSASEGTQGGTDTQYF
TRBJ2-7,-,TRBV6-5,11,many,TGTGCCAGCAGTTCCACAGGCGAGCAGTACTTC,CASSSTGEQYF
TRBJ2-3,-,TRBV12-3/TRBV12-4,16,-,TGTGCCAGAACCGGGATCCATACGAACGTCACAGATACGCAGTATTTT,CARTGIHTNVTDTQYF
TRBJ2-3,-,TRBV9,13,few,TGTGCCAGCAGCACCCGACTAGCAGATACGCAGTATTTT,CASSTRLADTQYF
TRBJ2-5,TRBD2,TRBV5-1,16,once,TGCGCCAGCAGCTTCCCTACTAGCGGGGAGCGGGAGACCCAGTACTTC,CASSFPTSGERETQYF
TRBJ2-1,-,TRBV27,15,-,TGTGCCAGCAGTTTACATGGGGCGCCCTACAATGAGCAGTTCTTC,CASSLHGAPYNEQFF
TRBJ2-2,-,TRBV20-1,16,-,TGCAGTGCTAGAGATCAGGGAAGGGATGACACCGGGGAGCTGTTTTTT,CSARDQGRDDTGELFF
TRBJ2-7,-,TRBV21-1,16,-,TGTGCCAGCAGCAAAGAGGGGGACAGGGCCGACTACGAGCAGTACTTC,CASSKEGDRADYEQYF
TRBJ1-2,-,TRBV6-5,13,few,TGTGCCAGCATGAGAGGGGCAGGGAGTGGCTACACCTTC,CASMRGAGSGYTF
TRBJ2-5,-,TRBV7-9,9,-,TGTACCAGCAGCTCCCCCCAGTACTTC,CTSSSPQYF
TRBJ2-1,-,TRBV29-1,14,-,TGCAGCGGGACTACCAACTCCATCTACAATGAGCAGTTCTTC,CSGTTNSIYNEQFF
TRBJ2-5,-,TRBV4-3,16,-,TGCGCCAGCAGCCAAGGGGGGAATGCTGTCCAAGAGACCCAGTACTTC,CASSQGGNAVQETQYF
TRBJ2-1,TRBD1,TRBV5-1,15,-,TGCGCCAGCAGCCCGGGGGACAGGGGCCGCGATGAGCAGTTCTTC,CASSPGDRGRDEQFF
TRBJ1-2,-,TRBV10-3,12,-,TGTGCCATCAGTGCAGGGGATTATGGCTACACCTTC,CAISAGDYGYTF
TRBJ2-7,-,TRBV28,11,-,TGTGCCAGCAGTTTTGTACGCGAGCAGTACTTC,CASSFVREQYF
TRBJ2-1,-,TRBV10-3,15,few,TGTGCCATCAGTGAGGAGCGACGCCCCCTAAGTGAGCAGTTCTTC,CAISEERRPLSEQFF